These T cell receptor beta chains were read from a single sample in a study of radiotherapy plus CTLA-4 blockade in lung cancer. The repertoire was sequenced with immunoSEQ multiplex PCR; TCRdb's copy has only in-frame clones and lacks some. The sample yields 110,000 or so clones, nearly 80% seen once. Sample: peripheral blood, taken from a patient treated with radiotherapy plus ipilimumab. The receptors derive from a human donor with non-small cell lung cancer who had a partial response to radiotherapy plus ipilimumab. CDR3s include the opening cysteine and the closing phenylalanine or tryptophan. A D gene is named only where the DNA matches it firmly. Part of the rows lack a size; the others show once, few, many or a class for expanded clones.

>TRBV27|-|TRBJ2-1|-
CASSLGTGVPYNEQFF
TGTGCCAGCAGTTTAGGGACGGGAGTGCCCTACAATGAGCAGTTCTTC
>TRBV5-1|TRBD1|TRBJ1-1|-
CASSLGQGPLPNTEAFF
TGCGCCAGCAGCCTAGGACAGGGGCCACTCCCGAACACTGAAGCTTTCTTT
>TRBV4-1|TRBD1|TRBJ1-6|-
CASSQEGTGTSPLHF
TGCGCCAGCAGCCAAGAAGGGACAGGGACTTCACCCCTCCACTTT
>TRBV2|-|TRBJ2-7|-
CASSTGPSSYEQYF
TGTGCCAGCAGCACAGGGCCTAGCTCCTACGAGCAGTACTTC
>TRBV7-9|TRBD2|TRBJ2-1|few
CASSSGGGEQFF
TGTGCCAGCAGCTCGGGAGGTGGTGAGCAGTTCTTC
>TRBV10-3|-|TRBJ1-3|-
CAISELGVGTNTIYF
TGTGCCATCAGTGAACTGGGAGTAGGTACAAACACCATATATTTT
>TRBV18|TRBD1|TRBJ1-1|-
CASWGDSRHEAFF
TGTGCCAGCTGGGGGGACAGCCGCCATGAAGCTTTCTTT
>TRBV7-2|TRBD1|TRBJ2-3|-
CASSRDRAADTQYF
TGTGCCAGCAGCAGGGACAGGGCCGCAGATACGCAGTATTTT
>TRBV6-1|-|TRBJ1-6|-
CASRPPGSANSPLHF
TGTGCCAGCAGACCCCCGGGTTCTGCTAATTCACCCCTCCACTTT
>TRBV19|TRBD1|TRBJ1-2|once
CASNDRGTDGYTF
TGTGCCAGTAATGACAGGGGGACGGACGGCTACACCTTC
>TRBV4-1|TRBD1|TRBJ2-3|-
CASSGRGTGGPDTQYF
TGCGCCAGCAGCGGACGTGGGACAGGGGGCCCAGATACGCAGTATTTT
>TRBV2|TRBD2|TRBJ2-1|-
CASSSLAEGEQFF
TGTGCCAGCAGTTCTCTAGCGGAGGGAGAGCAGTTCTTC
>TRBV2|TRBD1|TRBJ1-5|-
CASREGAGQPQHF
TGTGCCAGCAGGGAGGGGGCAGGGCAGCCCCAGCATTTT
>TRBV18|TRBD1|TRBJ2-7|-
CASSPGTGGLYEQYF
TGTGCCAGCTCACCCGGGACAGGGGGTTTATACGAGCAGTACTTC
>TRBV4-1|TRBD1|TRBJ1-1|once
CASSQQETGRARSMNTEAFF
TGCGCCAGCAGCCAACAGGAGACAGGGCGCGCAAGGAGCATGAACACTGAAGCTTTCTTT
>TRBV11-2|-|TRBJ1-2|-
CASRSEGTYGYTF
TGTGCCAGCAGGTCGGAGGGGACCTATGGCTACACCTTC
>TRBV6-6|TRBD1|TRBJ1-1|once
CASSSRGIPGQPEAFF
TGTGCCAGCAGTTCAAGAGGGATACCGGGACAGCCTGAAGCTTTCTTT
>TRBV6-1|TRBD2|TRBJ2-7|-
CASSSSGPYEQYF
TGTGCCAGCAGCTCTAGCGGCCCCTACGAGCAGTACTTC
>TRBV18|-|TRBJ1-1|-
CASSLHRDTEAFF
TGTGCCAGCTCACTACACAGGGACACTGAAGCTTTCTTT
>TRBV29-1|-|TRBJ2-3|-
CSVDDAVAGTDTQYF
TGCAGCGTTGACGACGCGGTAGCCGGGACAGATACGCAGTATTTT
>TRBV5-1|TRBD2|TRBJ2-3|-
CASSPGKGLAGEDTQYF
TGCGCCAGCAGCCCCGGAAAGGGACTAGCGGGAGAAGATACGCAGTATTTT
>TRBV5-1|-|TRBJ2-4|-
CASSLGRGAHAKNIQYF
TGCGCCAGCAGCTTGGGACGGGGGGCTCATGCCAAAAACATTCAGTACTTC
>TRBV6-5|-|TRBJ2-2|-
CASRPHRGGAGELFF
TGTGCCAGCAGACCGCACAGGGGGGGGGCCGGGGAGCTGTTTTTT
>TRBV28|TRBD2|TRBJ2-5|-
CASSLPSGMETQYF
TGTGCCAGCAGTTTGCCTAGCGGGATGGAGACCCAGTACTTC
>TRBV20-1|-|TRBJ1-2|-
CSAGLRPPYTF
TGCAGTGCTGGGCTTAGGCCACCCTACACCTTC
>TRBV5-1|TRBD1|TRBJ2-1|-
CASSLEGQGVEQFF
TGCGCCAGCAGCTTGGAGGGACAGGGAGTTGAGCAGTTCTTC
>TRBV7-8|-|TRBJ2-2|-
CASSLYLGELFF
TGTGCCAGCAGCCTCTACCTCGGGGAGCTGTTTTTT
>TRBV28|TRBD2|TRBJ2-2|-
CASSLSGGQSGELFF
TGTGCCAGCAGTTTATCGGGAGGGCAATCCGGGGAGCTGTTTTTT
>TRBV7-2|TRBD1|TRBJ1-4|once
CASSLGDRNSNEKLFF
TGTGCCAGCAGCTTAGGGGACAGGAACTCTAATGAAAAACTGTTTTTT
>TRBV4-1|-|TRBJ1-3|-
CASSQGPRGGNTIYF
TGCGCCAGCAGCCAAGGGCCCAGGGGAGGAAACACCATATATTTT
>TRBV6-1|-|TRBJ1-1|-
CASSDTGYGEAFF
TGTGCCAGCAGTGATACAGGGTATGGTGAAGCTTTCTTT
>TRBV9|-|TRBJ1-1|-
CASSVEPRGQNTEAFF
TGTGCCAGCAGCGTAGAGCCGAGGGGACAGAACACTGAAGCTTTCTTT
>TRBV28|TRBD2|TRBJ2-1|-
CASSLTSGGENEQFF
TGTGCCAGCAGTTTAACATCGGGAGGGGAAAATGAGCAGTTCTTC
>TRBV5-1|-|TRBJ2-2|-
CASSSRGTLSNTGELFF
TGCGCCAGCAGTTCGAGGGGGACACTCTCGAACACCGGGGAGCTGTTTTTT
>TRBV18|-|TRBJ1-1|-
CASSPGAGLNTEAFF
TGTGCCAGCTCACCAGGGGCCGGGTTGAACACTGAAGCTTTCTTT
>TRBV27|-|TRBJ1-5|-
CASRHNMAGPQHF
TGTGCCAGCAGACACAACATGGCAGGGCCCCAGCATTTT
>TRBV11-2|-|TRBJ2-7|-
CASSWDSSEQYF
TGTGCCAGCAGCTGGGACTCCTCCGAGCAGTACTTC
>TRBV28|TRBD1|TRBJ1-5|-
CASSLQTGRIQPQHF
TGTGCCAGCAGTCTCCAGACAGGGAGGATTCAGCCCCAGCATTTT
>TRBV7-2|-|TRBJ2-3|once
CASSLGGQRTDTQYF
TGTGCCAGCAGCTTAGGAGGGCAGCGGACAGATACGCAGTATTTT
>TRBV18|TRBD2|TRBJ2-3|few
CASLVFGPSGFTDTQYF
TGTGCCAGCTTGGTATTCGGGCCTAGCGGGTTCACAGATACGCAGTATTTT
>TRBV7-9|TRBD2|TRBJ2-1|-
CASSLLITSGGGTANEQFF
TGTGCCAGCAGCTTATTAATAACTAGCGGCGGCGGAACGGCTAATGAGCAGTTCTTC